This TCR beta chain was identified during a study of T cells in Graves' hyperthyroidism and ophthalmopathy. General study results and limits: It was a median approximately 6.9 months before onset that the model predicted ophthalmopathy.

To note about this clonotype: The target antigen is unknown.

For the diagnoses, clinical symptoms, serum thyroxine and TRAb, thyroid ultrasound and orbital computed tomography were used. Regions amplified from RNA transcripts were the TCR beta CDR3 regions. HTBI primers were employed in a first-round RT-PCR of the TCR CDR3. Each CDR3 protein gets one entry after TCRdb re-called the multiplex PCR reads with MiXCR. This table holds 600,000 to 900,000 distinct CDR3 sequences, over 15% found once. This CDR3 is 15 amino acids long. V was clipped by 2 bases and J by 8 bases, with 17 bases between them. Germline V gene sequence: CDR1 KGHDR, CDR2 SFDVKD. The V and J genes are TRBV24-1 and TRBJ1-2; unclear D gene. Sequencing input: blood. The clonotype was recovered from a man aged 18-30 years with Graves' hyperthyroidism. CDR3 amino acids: CATSDSKRSRSGYTF. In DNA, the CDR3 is TGTGCCACCAGTGATTCGAAACGGTCAAGGTCCGGCTACACCTTC.